These 30 T cell receptor beta chains were all obtained from the same sample, sequenced in a study of OX40 agonist ivuxolimab in advanced cancers. Receptor libraries were prepared by the immunoSEQ multiplex PCR assay. What TCRdb holds here is the immuneACCESS table cut down to in-frame rearrangements. Part of the clones is not present; checked against another copy, under half of the missing clones reflect an unresolved V gene, and the others are unexplained. The sample records around 75,000 clones, more than 80% of which are singletons. Around 0.96% of the sample comes from the top ten. Source: CD4+ or CD8+ T cells sorted from blood, taken in a trial of the OX40 agonist ivuxolimab. These receptors were obtained from an adult with an advanced solid tumor such as melanoma, head and neck, liver or kidney cancer.

This rearrangement joins TRBV20-1 to TRBJ2-1, with D tentatively TRBD1 or TRBD2 (5 bases each). The germline gives CDR1 DFQATT, CDR2 SNEGSKA (reference sequence). Trimming removed 5 bases at V and 7 bases at J, with 6 bases between. The CDR3 runs 10 residues. In nucleotides, the CDR3 is TGCAGTGCTTGGGGGAATGAGCAGTTCTTC. As protein: CSAWGNEQFF.

The chain has TRBV6-5 and TRBJ1-2; 10 bases map to TRBD1. The CDR3 sequence is 14 residues long. J gave up 8 bases and V 5 bases, and 8 bases lay outside the gene matches. In germline, CDR1 is MNHEY, CDR2 SVGAGI. This CDR3 reads CASSPRQGARGYTF. As DNA, the CDR3 is TGTGCCAGCAGTCCCCGACAGGGGGCGCGGGGCTACACCTTC.

The gene calls are TRBV7-2 and TRBJ2-3; D is unclear. Trimming cost V 4 bases and J 0 bases, with 11 bases left between them. The CDR3 has 15 amino acids. The germline V gene encodes CDR1 SGHTA and CDR2 FQGNSA. CDR3 nucleotides: TGTGCCAGCAGCTCCCGCGGAGTTAGCACAGATACGCAGTATTTT. Protein product: CASSSRGVSTDTQYF.

V is TRBV14 and J is TRBJ2-5, with D possibly being TRBD1 or TRBD2 (6 bases each). Germline V gives CDR1 SGHDN, CDR2 FVKESK. The CDR3 is 15 residues long. V lost 2 bases, J lost 3 bases, and 13 bases lay in between. The chain's CDR3 is CASSQRGVGKETQYF. The DNA for the CDR3 is TGTGCCAGCAGCCAAAGGGGGGTAGGGAAAGAGACCCAGTACTTC. The full variable domain, its missing parts supplied by reference TRBV14 and TRBJ2-5, is EAGVTQFPSHSVIEKGQTVTLRCDPISGHDNLYWYRRVMGKEIKFLLHFVKESKQDESGMPNNRFLAERTGGTYSTLKVQPAELEDSGVYFCASSQRGVGKETQYFGPGTRLLVL.

V gene TRBV5-4 combines with J gene TRBJ1-1, with 7 positions matching TRBD1. Germline-derived CDR1 and CDR2 are SGHNT and YYREEE (reference sequence). This CDR3 region has 13 residues. The J segment lost 1 base and the V segment lost 5 bases, leaving 2 bases of the junction unmatched. DNA for the CDR3: TGTGCCAGCAGAGACAGGGCGAACACTGAAGCTTTCTTT. This sequence encodes CASRDRANTEAFF.

This chain connects TRBV7-2 to TRBJ1-1, with D unclear. The V gene lost 6 bases and the J gene lost 3 bases, with 17 bases spanning the gap. Germline CDR1 and CDR2: SGHTA and FQGNSA. This CDR3 contains 15 residues. CDR3 in DNA: TGTGCCAGCAGGCCCAATATAGGTAGAGACACTGAAGCTTTCTTT. Translated: CASRPNIGRDTEAFF.

This clone has only one observation. The J gene is TRBJ2-7, the V gene TRBV15; 7 nucleotides match TRBD1. There are 15 residues in the CDR3. CDR1 and CDR2 from the germline V gene are LNHNV and YYDKDF (reference sequence). The V segment lost 1 base and the J segment 6 bases; nucleotides outside the gene matches: 9. DNA for the CDR3: TGTGCCACCAGCAGAGTTACCGACAGGGCCCTCGAGCAGTACTTC. Translation: CATSRVTDRALEQYF.

The chain carries TRBV9 and TRBJ1-4; D is ambiguous. CDR1 SGDLS and CDR2 YYNGEE come from the germline V gene. The V gene lost 0 bases and the J gene lost 2 bases, with 11 bases spanning the gap. The CDR3 consists of 16 residues. Here the CDR3 reads CASSVGGIGTNEKLFF. The CDR3 nucleotides are TGTGCCAGCAGCGTAGGAGGGATCGGCACTAATGAAAAACTGTTTTTT.

The chain has TRBV7-9 and TRBJ1-3, with D hard to call. Germline V CDR1 and CDR2: SEHNR, FQNEAQ (reference sequence). The CDR3 is made up of 13 amino acids. With 3 bases removed from V and 7 bases from J, the gap between germline ends came to 10 bases. CDR3 loop: CASSFSIANTIYF. The CDR3 region has the DNA TGTGCCAGCAGCTTCTCTATTGCTAACACCATATATTTT.

V and J are TRBV5-6 and TRBJ2-4; 11 bases are shared with TRBD2. This CDR3 is built from 19 residues. Germline CDR1 and CDR2: SGHDT and YYEEEE. After removal of 0 bases from V and 3 bases from J, the junction contained 11 bases not matched to a gene. The CDR3 reads CASSLVLAGGLGSKNIQYF. In DNA, the CDR3 is TGTGCCAGCAGCTTGGTGCTAGCGGGGGGCCTTGGGAGCAAAAACATTCAGTACTTC.

This chain uses TRBV23-1 with TRBJ1-5; D gene uncertain. TRBV23-1 is treated as an ORF (open reading frame) with a function not yet certain. V lost 6 bases, J lost 2 bases, and 11 bases lay in between. This CDR3 spans 14 amino acids. This chain's CDR3 is CASSSLRGNQPQHF. CDR3 coding DNA: TGCGCCAGCAGCTCCCTGAGGGGCAATCAGCCCCAGCATTTT.

The genes are TRBV5-1 and TRBJ2-3, with no clear D. The V and J ends lost 1 base and 0 bases respectively, with 12 bases between them. This CDR3 contains 16 residues. Germline-derived CDR1 and CDR2 are SGHRS and YFSETQ. CDR3 protein: CASSLSRAGSTDTQYF. CDR3 DNA sequence: TGCGCCAGCAGCTTGTCTCGGGCTGGGAGCACAGATACGCAGTATTTT.

This clone appeared a few times. This rearrangement joins TRBV11-2 to TRBJ1-3; unclear D gene. This CDR3 is built from 16 residues. V lost 4 bases and J lost 1, with 14 bases in between. Germline V gives CDR1 SGHAT, CDR2 FQNNGV. CDR3 protein: CASSSLRGRSGNTIYF. The CDR3 DNA follows: TGTGCCAGCAGCTCCCTACGAGGGAGGTCTGGAAACACCATATATTTT.

The rearrangement joins TRBV6-1 to TRBJ1-5; D is unresolved. Trimming pared 6 bases from V and 3 bases from J, leaving 15 bases between. This CDR3 has 15 amino acids. Germline loops: CDR1 MNHNS, CDR2 SASEGT. The CDR3 DNA follows: TGTGCCAGCAGGGCCGGGGTGGTCCTCAATCAGCCCCAGCATTTT. Translated, it gives CASRAGVVLNQPQHF.

This rearrangement joins TRBV7-7 to TRBJ2-5; D perhaps matches TRBD2 (6 bases). Per the germline V gene, CDR1 is SSHAT and CDR2 is FNYEAQ (reference sequence). This CDR3 is built from 13 residues. Between the trimmed V and J ends, which lost 5 bases and 11 bases, there was a span of 18 bases. CDR3 nucleotide sequence: TGTGCCAGCAGCCAAAATCAGGGAGGAGAGCAGTACTTC. The encoded protein is CASSQNQGGEQYF. The full variable domain, rest sourced from reference TRBV7-7 and TRBJ2-5, is GAGVSQSPRYKVTKRGQDVTLRCDPISSHATLYWYQQALGQGPEFLTYFNYEAQPDKSGLPSDRFSAERPEGSISTLTIQRTEQRDSAMYRCASSQNQGGEQYFGPGTRLLVL.

This clone is deemed medium-sized. The chain joins TRBV5-1 to TRBJ2-7; possible D gene TRBD1, 6 bases. The CDR3 is 14 amino acids. CDR1 is SGHRS, CDR2 YFSETQ, per germline. Trimming cost V 2 bases and J 7 bases, with 16 bases left between them. This CDR3 reads CASSLRQEYGEQYF. In DNA form, the CDR3 reads TGCGCCAGCAGCTTACGACAGGAGTACGGGGAGCAGTACTTC.

V usage is TRBV19 and J usage is TRBJ1-1; TRBD1 might be the D (6 bases). Germline CDR1 and CDR2: LNHDA and SQIVND (reference sequence). The CDR3 is 14 amino acids. Trimming removed 5 bases from V and 3 bases from J, with 13 bases in between. The CDR3 DNA reads TGTGCCAGTAGTGTAACAGGGTTAGACACTGAAGCTTTCTTT. This translates into CASSVTGLDTEAFF.

The chain joins TRBV5-6 to TRBJ2-3; TRBD2 is a possible D gene (5 bases). Per germline, CDR1 SGHDT and CDR2 YYEEEE. Trimming pared 0 bases from V and 2 bases from J, leaving 10 bases between. The CDR3 sequence is 15 residues long. DNA of the CDR3: TGTGCCAGCAGCTTGGGGGCTAGCTCCACAGATACGCAGTATTTT. Residues: CASSLGASSTDTQYF.

J is TRBJ1-1 and V is TRBV19; D ambiguous. The V and J ends lost 4 bases and 3 bases respectively, with 15 bases between them. Germline values: CDR1 LNHDA, CDR2 SQIVND (reference sequence). This CDR3 is built from 15 residues. CDR3: CASSTNTGKYTEAFF. The CDR3, as DNA: TGTGCCAGTAGTACGAATACCGGGAAATACACTGAAGCTTTCTTT.

The chain is built from TRBV6-6 and TRBJ2-2; TRBD2 agrees at 8 bases. Germline CDR1 MNHNY, CDR2 SVGAGI (reference sequence). The V segment lost 6 bases and the J segment 4 bases; nucleotides outside the gene matches: 4. The CDR3 consists of 14 residues. In DNA, the CDR3 is TGTGCCAGCAGCCCTCGGGGGGGCACCGGGGAGCTGTTTTTT. This gives the protein CASSPRGGTGELFF.

The V call is TRBV5-1, the J call TRBJ2-3; a weak D match, TRBD1 (5 bases). Trimming shortened V by 2 bases and J by 2 bases, and 9 bases separated the two germline ends. The CDR3 runs to 14 residues. Germline V gene sequence: CDR1 SGHRS, CDR2 YFSETQ. CDR3 amino acids: CASSLQVPTDTQYF. CDR3 nucleotides: TGCGCCAGCAGCTTACAGGTTCCCACAGATACGCAGTATTTT.

The chain recombines TRBV5-1 with TRBJ2-7; 9 nucleotides agree with TRBD1. Losses at the gene ends were 4 bases for V and 0 bases for J; bases not matched to a gene: 17. Germline CDR1 and CDR2: SGHRS and YFSETQ. CDR3 length: 19 residues. The chain's CDR3 is CASSRDPRRDRVGSYEQYF. Here the CDR3 DNA reads TGCGCCAGCAGCCGAGACCCCAGACGGGACAGGGTGGGCTCCTACGAGCAGTACTTC.

This sequence joins TRBV7-2 and TRBJ1-5; D is perhaps TRBD1 (6 bases). The CDR3 loop spans 17 amino acids. V was trimmed by 5 bases and J by 1 base, leaving 18 bases between them. The V gene's germline CDR1 is SGHTA and CDR2 FQGNSA. CDR3 sequence reads: CASSVGLRGHSNQPQHF. CDR3 DNA sequence: TGTGCCAGCAGCGTGGGGCTCCGGGGGCACAGCAATCAGCCCCAGCATTTT.

The J gene is TRBJ1-2, the V gene TRBV14; D uncertain. Germline lookup yields CDR1 SGHDN and CDR2 FVKESK. Trimming removed 1 base at V and 4 bases at J, with 10 bases between. The CDR3 is 14 amino acids. CDR3: CASSQAAGIYGYTF. Written as DNA, the CDR3 is TGTGCCAGCAGCCAAGCGGCGGGAATCTATGGCTACACCTTC.

V usage is TRBV9 and J usage is TRBJ2-5, with D possibly being TRBD2 (5 bases). The CDR3 is 14 amino acids. Germline-derived CDR1 and CDR2 are SGDLS and YYNGEE. The ends were cut back, 3 bases at V and 1 base at J, with 10 bases in the middle. The CDR3 here is CASSEVGVQETQYF. The CDR3 nucleotides are TGTGCCAGCAGCGAAGTCGGGGTCCAAGAGACCCAGTACTTC. Together with reference TRBV9 and TRBJ2-5, the CDR3 gives the full variable domain: DSGVTQTPKHLITATGQRVTLRCSPRSGDLSVYWYQQSLDQGLQFLIQYYNGEERAKGNILERFSAQQFPDLHSELNLSSLELGDSALYFCASSEVGVQETQYFGPGTRLLVL.

The J gene is TRBJ1-1, the V gene TRBV15; D is undetermined. Germline loops: CDR1 LNHNV, CDR2 YYDKDF (reference sequence). The CDR3 totals 15 residues. Trimming removed 0 bases from V and 0 bases from J, with 8 bases in between. The DNA for the CDR3 is TGTGCCACCAGCAGAGACGTATACATGAACACTGAAGCTTTCTTT. Protein sequence: CATSRDVYMNTEAFF.

The V and J genes are TRBV6-5 and TRBJ2-5; 10 bases are shared with TRBD1. The J call may be wrong; the DNA end is better matched by TRBJ2-7. Per germline, CDR1 MNHEY and CDR2 SVGAGI. The CDR3 has 14 amino acids. The DNA of the CDR3 is TGTGCCAGCAGCCGCGGGACAGGGGTTGGCGAGCAGTACTTC. This gives the protein CASSRGTGVGEQYF.

The chain recombines TRBV2 with TRBJ1-2; D may be TRBD1 (6 bases). CDR1 and CDR2 (germline): SNHLY, FYNNEI. V was shortened by 8 bases and J by 3 bases, with 13 bases between the two germline ends. This CDR3 is built from 13 residues. CDR3 DNA: TGTGCCAGCGAGCGAAACAGGGACTATGGCTACACCTTC. The encoded protein is CASERNRDYGYTF.

This chain connects TRBV4-1 to TRBJ1-1; the D is unclear. Between the trimmed V and J ends, which lost 5 bases and 4 bases, there was a span of 8 bases. The germline V gene has CDR1 MGHRA and CDR2 YSYEKL. The CDR3 is 12 amino acids. CDR3 bases: TGCGCCAGCAGCGTACCGGGCACTGAAGCTTTCTTT. Translated, it gives CASSVPGTEAFF.

The chain combines TRBV19 with TRBJ2-7; 7 bases map to TRBD1. Germline V CDR1 and CDR2: LNHDA, SQIVND (reference sequence). This CDR3 is 13 amino acids long. V lost 5 bases and J lost 4; bases outside the gene matches: 5. CDR3 sequence: CASSGDRPYEQYF. The CDR3 nucleotides read TGTGCCAGTAGTGGGGACAGACCGTACGAGCAGTACTTC.